This TCR beta chain was obtained from a study of blood T cell repertoires in COVID-19. On the study more broadly: The United States, Italy and Spain provided the acute and convalescent COVID-19 samples. Nucleic acid was either cDNA or gDNA, and it came from T cells, B-cell-depleted T cells, or PBMCs.

Original data processing: Cell counts per sample came from amplifying reference gene primers. The table came from immunoSEQ multiplex PCR; TCRdb's copy has only in-frame clones and leaves some out. V and J calls and clone size follow that table, whereas D and trimming were derived from the DNA. The table records about 160,000 clones, roughly 85% of them present only once. Germline lookup yields CDR1 MNHEY and CDR2 SVGAGI. V lost 6 bases and J 2 bases, leaving 16 bases between the germline ends. The CDR3 totals 15 residues. The sequenced sample consisted of peripheral blood. This chain joins TRBV6-5 and TRBJ1-1; tentatively, D is TRBD1 (5 bases). This receptor was obtained from a human donor with acute or convalescent COVID-19. The donor label of this sample is uncertain. CDR3 in amino acids: CASRGYGGTNTEAFF. DNA of the CDR3: TGTGCCAGCAGGGGGTACGGGGGGACCAACACTGAAGCTTTCTTT.